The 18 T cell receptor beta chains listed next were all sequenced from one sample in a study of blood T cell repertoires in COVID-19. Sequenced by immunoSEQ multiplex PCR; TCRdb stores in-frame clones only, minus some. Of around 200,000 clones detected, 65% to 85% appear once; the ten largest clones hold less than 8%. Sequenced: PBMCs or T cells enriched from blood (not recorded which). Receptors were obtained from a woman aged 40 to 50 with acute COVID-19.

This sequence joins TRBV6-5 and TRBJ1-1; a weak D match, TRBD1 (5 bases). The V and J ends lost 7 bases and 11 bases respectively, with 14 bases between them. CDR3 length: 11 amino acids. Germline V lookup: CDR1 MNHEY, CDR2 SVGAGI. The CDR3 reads CASIKGRGAFF. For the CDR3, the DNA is TGTGCCAGCATCAAGGGGAGGGGCGCTTTCTTT.

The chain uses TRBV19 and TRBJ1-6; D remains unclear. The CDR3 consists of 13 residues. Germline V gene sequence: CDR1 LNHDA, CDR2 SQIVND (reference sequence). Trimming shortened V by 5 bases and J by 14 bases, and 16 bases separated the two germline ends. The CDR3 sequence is CASSQFRGGTLHF. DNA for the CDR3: TGTGCCAGTAGTCAATTCCGGGGAGGGACCCTCCACTTT.

This CDR3 reads CASSLDGSNTGELFF. The CDR3 DNA is TGCGCCAGCAGCTTGGACGGTTCGAACACCGGGGAGCTGTTTTTT. This chain links TRBV5-1 with TRBJ2-2; D is unclear. Germline V lookup: CDR1 SGHRS, CDR2 YFSETQ. Trimming removed 0 bases from V and 0 bases from J, with 6 bases in between. CDR3 length: 15 amino acids.

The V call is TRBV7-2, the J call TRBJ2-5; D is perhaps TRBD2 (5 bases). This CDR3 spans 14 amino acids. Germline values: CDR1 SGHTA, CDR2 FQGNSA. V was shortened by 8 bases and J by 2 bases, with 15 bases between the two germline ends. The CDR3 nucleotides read TGTGCCAGCTCACCACCAGCGGTTCAAGAGACCCAGTACTTC. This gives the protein CASSPPAVQETQYF.

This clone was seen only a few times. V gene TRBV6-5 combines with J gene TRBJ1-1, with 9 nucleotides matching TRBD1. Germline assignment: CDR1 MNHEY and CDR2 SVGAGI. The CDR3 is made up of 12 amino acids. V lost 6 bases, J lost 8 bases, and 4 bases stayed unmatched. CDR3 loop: CASRRTGAEAFF. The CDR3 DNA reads TGTGCCAGCAGGAGGACAGGGGCCGAAGCTTTCTTT.

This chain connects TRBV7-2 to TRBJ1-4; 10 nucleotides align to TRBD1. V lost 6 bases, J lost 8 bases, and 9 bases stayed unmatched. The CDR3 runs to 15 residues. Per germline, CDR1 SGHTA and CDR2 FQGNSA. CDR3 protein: CASRAKTGGLEKLFF. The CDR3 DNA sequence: TGTGCCAGCAGGGCGAAGACAGGGGGCCTAGAAAAACTGTTTTTT.

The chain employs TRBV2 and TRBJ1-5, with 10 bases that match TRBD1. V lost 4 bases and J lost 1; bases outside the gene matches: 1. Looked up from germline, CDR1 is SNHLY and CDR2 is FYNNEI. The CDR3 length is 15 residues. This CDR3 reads CASSGQGASNQPQHF. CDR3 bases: TGTGCCAGCAGTGGACAGGGGGCAAGCAATCAGCCCCAGCATTTT. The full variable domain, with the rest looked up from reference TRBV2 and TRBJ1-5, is EPEVTQTPSHQVTQMGQEVILRCVPISNHLYFYWYRQILGQKVEFLVSFYNNEISEKSEIFDDQFSVERPDGSNFTLKIRSTKLEDSAMYFCASSGQGASNQPQHFGDGTRLSIL.

This CDR3 reads CSASIGGAQETQYF. The CDR3 DNA reads as TGCAGTGCTAGTATCGGCGGGGCGCAAGAGACCCAGTACTTC. The chain has TRBV20-1 and TRBJ2-5, with D possibly matching TRBD2 (6 bases). V dropped 3 bases and J dropped 2 bases, with 13 bases sitting between them. The CDR3 sequence is 14 residues long. The germline CDR1 and CDR2 sequences are DFQATT and SNEGSKA (reference sequence).

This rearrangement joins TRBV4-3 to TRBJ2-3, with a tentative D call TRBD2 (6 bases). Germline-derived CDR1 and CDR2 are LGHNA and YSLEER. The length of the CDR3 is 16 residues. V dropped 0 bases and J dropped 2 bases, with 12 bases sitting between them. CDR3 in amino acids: CASSQEASVFTDTQYF. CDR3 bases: TGCGCCAGCAGCCAAGAGGCTAGCGTATTCACAGATACGCAGTATTTT.

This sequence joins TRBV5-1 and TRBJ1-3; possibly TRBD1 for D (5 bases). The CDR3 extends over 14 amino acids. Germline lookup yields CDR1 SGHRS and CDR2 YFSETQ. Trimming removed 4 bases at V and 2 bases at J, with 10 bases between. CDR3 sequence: CASSPETAGNTIYF. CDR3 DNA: TGCGCCAGCAGCCCGGAGACAGCTGGAAACACCATATATTTT.

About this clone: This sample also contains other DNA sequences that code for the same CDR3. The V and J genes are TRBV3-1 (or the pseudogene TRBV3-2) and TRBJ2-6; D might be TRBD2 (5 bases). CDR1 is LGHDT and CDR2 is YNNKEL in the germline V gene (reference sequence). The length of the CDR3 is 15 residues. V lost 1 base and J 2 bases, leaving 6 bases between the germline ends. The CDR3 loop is CASSQVRAGANVLTF. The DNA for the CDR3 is TGTGCCAGCAGCCAAGTGAGGGCTGGGGCCAACGTCCTGACTTTC.

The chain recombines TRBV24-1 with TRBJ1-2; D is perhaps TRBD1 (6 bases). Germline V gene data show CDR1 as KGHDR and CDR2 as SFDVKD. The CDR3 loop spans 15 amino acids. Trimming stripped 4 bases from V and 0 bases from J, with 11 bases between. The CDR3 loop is CATSDAGQTNYGYTF. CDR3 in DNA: TGTGCCACCAGTGACGCCGGACAGACTAACTATGGCTACACCTTC.

Here the CDR3 DNA reads TGTGCCAGCAGTGTCCTATCCCAGCCCCAGCATTTT. It encodes CASSVLSQPQHF. The chain uses TRBV28 and TRBJ1-5; D gene ambiguous. This CDR3 is 12 amino acids long. CDR1 is MDHEN, CDR2 SYDVKM, per germline. The V and J ends lost 5 bases and 7 bases respectively, with 9 bases between them.

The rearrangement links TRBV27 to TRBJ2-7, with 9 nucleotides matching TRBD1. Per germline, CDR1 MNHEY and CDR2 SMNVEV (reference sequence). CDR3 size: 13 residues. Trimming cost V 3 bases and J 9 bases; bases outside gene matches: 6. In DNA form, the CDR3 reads TGTGCCAGCAGTTTGGGACAGGGAGGTGGGCAGTACTTC. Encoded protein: CASSLGQGGGQYF.

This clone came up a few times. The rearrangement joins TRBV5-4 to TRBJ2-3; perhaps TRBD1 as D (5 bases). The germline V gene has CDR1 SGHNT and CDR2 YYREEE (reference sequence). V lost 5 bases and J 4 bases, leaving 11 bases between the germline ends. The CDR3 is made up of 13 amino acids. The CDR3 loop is CASRQAGSDTQYF. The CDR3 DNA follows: TGTGCCAGCAGGCAGGCAGGGTCAGATACGCAGTATTTT. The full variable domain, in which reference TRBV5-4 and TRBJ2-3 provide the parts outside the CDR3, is ETGVTQSPTHLIKTRGQQVTLRCSSQSGHNTVSWYQQALGQGPQFIFQYYREEENGRGNFPPRFSGLQFPNYSSELNVNALELDDSALYLCASRQAGSDTQYFGPGTRLTVL.

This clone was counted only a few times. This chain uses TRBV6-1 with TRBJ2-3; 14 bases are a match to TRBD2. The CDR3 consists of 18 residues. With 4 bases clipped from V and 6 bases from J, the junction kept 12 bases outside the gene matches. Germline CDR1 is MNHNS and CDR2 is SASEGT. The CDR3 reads CASSAIVTSGGAGDTQYF. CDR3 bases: TGTGCCAGCAGTGCGATAGTGACTAGCGGGGGGGCTGGGGATACGCAGTATTTT.

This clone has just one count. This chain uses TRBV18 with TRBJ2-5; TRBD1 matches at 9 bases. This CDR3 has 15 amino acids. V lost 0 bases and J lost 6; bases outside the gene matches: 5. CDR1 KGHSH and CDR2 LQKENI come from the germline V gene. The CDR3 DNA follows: TGTGCCAGCTCACCACCCGGACAGGGGCAGCAGACCCAGTACTTC. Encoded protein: CASSPPGQGQQTQYF.

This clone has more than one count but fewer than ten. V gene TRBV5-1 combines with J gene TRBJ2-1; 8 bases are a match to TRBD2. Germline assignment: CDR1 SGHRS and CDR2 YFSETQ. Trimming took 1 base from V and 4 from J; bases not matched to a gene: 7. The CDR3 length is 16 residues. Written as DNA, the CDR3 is TGCGCCAGCAGCTTGTCGGGACTAGAGGGTTACAATGAGCAGTTCTTC. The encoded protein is CASSLSGLEGYNEQFF.